One sample yielded the 27 T cell receptor beta chains listed below, sequenced in a study of blood T cell repertoires in COVID-19. Some clones are missing from TCRdb's copy, which holds only in-frame ones; the method was immunoSEQ multiplex PCR. This sample has 180,000 or so clones, with almost 90% found just once. The sequencing sample was made of peripheral blood. The receptors come from a man aged 18 to 29 with active or convalescent COVID-19.

The V gene is TRBV11-1, the J gene TRBJ2-3, with TRBD2 matching over 9 bases. The CDR3 runs to 14 residues. V shed 5 bases, J shed 4 bases, and the junction held 4 bases outside the gene matches. CDR1 and CDR2 from the germline V gene are SGHAT and FQDESV (reference sequence). The DNA of the CDR3 is TGTGCCAGCAGCCAGGGACTAGCCCCAGATACGCAGTATTTT. It codes for CASSQGLAPDTQYF.

This sequence joins TRBV28 and TRBJ2-1; D possibly corresponds to TRBD1 (5 bases). CDR1 and CDR2 (germline): MDHEN, SYDVKM. V was cut by 5 bases and J by 10 bases, with 21 bases left in between. CDR3 length: 15 residues. In DNA, the CDR3 is TGTGCCAGCAGTCTCACAGGATTTCAAGTAAGGGAGCAGTTCTTC. Protein sequence: CASSLTGFQVREQFF.

This CDR3 reads CAWSRTGGFYGYTF. The CDR3 nucleotides are TGTGCCTGGAGTAGGACAGGGGGCTTCTATGGCTACACCTTC. V usage is TRBV30 and J usage is TRBJ1-2; 11 bases are a match to TRBD1. The J segment lost 4 bases and the V segment lost 2 bases, leaving 3 bases of the junction unmatched. The CDR3 contains 14 residues. Germline CDR1 and CDR2: GTSNPN and SVGIG (reference sequence).

The chain couples TRBV10-3 to TRBJ1-5, with no clear D. V was clipped by 10 bases and J by 7 bases, with 14 bases between them. CDR1 is ENHRY, CDR2 SYGVKD, per germline. The length of the CDR3 is 12 residues. Here the CDR3 DNA reads TGTGCCACCAGCCCGGTAGAACAGCCCCAGCATTTT. This codes for CATSPVEQPQHF.

The chain is built from TRBV7-2 and TRBJ2-3, with 11 bases aligning to TRBD2. This CDR3 spans 17 amino acids. CDR1 SGHTA and CDR2 FQGNSA come from the germline V gene. V gave up 1 base and J gave up 3 bases; unmatched junction bases: 6. The CDR3 DNA follows: TGTGCCAGCAGCTTAGTGCCCTCTAGCGGGAGGACAGATACGCAGTATTTT. Its translation: CASSLVPSSGRTDTQYF.

Written as DNA, the CDR3 is TGTGCCAGCTCACCCAGGGGAGATCAGCCCCAGCATTTT. This translates into CASSPRGDQPQHF. This chain joins TRBV18 and TRBJ1-5; TRBD1 is a possible D gene (6 bases). The CDR3 sequence is 13 residues long. V was pared by 3 bases and J by 5 bases, with 8 bases between. Germline assignment: CDR1 KGHSH and CDR2 LQKENI.

The chain uses TRBV19 and TRBJ1-5; 7 nucleotides line up with TRBD1. The V segment lost 11 bases and the J segment 6 bases; nucleotides outside the gene matches: 16. The CDR3 is 15 amino acids. Germline lookup yields CDR1 LNHDA and CDR2 SQIVND (reference sequence). The CDR3 sequence: CARQVETGMGQPQHF. The CDR3 nucleotides are TGTGCCCGCCAGGTCGAGACAGGGATGGGTCAGCCCCAGCATTTT.

This clone was seen only a few times. Other DNA sequences in the sample encode the same CDR3. The J gene is TRBJ1-2, the V gene TRBV15; D gene unclear. Per the germline V gene, CDR1 is LNHNV and CDR2 is YYDKDF (reference sequence). The CDR3 consists of 13 residues. Trimming removed 0 bases from V and 4 bases from J, with 6 bases in between. The CDR3 reads CATSRDRSYGYTF. The DNA for the CDR3 is TGTGCCACCAGCAGAGATCGTAGCTATGGCTACACCTTC.

The chain uses TRBV29-1 and TRBJ2-3; 8 bases fit TRBD2. The ends lost 4 bases at V and 2 bases at J; junction bases unmatched: 5. Germline lookup yields CDR1 SQVTM and CDR2 ANQGSEA. The CDR3 totals 14 residues. The CDR3 DNA reads as TGCAGCGTTGGCGGGGGGCAATACACAGATACGCAGTATTTT. The encoded protein is CSVGGGQYTDTQYF.

The count of this clone is one. The CDR3 sequence is CATSDSGNIAGLDTQYF. The CDR3 coding sequence is TGTGCCACCAGTGATTCGGGGAATATAGCGGGATTGGATACGCAGTATTTT. The gene calls are TRBV24-1 and TRBJ2-3; 8 bases agree with TRBD2. CDR3 size: 17 residues. The trim removed 2 bases at V and 6 bases at J, leaving 12 bases unmatched. Per germline, CDR1 KGHDR and CDR2 SFDVKD.

This rearrangement joins TRBV11-2 to TRBJ2-3, with D possibly being TRBD2 (6 bases). The germline V and J ends were trimmed by 5 bases and 6 bases, with 21 bases remaining between them. In germline, CDR1 is SGHAT, CDR2 FQNNGV. This CDR3 region has 16 residues. The CDR3 sequence: CASSALTSPWADTQYF. In DNA form, the CDR3 reads TGTGCCAGCAGCGCCCTCACTAGCCCCTGGGCGGATACGCAGTATTTT.

The chain is built from TRBV3-1 (or the pseudogene TRBV3-2) and TRBJ2-2, with no clear D. V was pared by 8 bases and J by 3 bases, with 7 bases between. This CDR3 is 12 amino acids long. Germline lookup yields CDR1 LGHDT and CDR2 YNNKEL (reference sequence). In nucleotides, the CDR3 is TGTGCCAGCGGGCCGCACACCGGGGAGCTGTTTTTT. The encoded protein is CASGPHTGELFF.

This clone has at least ten counts. The V and J genes are TRBV14 and TRBJ1-2, with a tentative D call TRBD1 (5 bases). Germline V CDR1 and CDR2: SGHDN, FVKESK. Trimming left V 4 bases short and J 1 base short, with 13 bases between. The CDR3 totals 15 residues. The CDR3 bases are TGTGCCAGCAGCCTCTCAGGGTGGGGTAACTATGGCTACACCTTC. Its translation: CASSLSGWGNYGYTF.

The gene calls are TRBV30 and TRBJ2-6; no firm D call. The CDR3 spans 13 residues. CDR1 GTSNPN and CDR2 SVGIG come from the germline V gene (reference sequence). The CDR3 here is CVVDLSGANVLTF. DNA of the CDR3: TGTGTGGTTGACTTATCTGGGGCCAACGTCCTGACTTTC.

The chain carries TRBV30 and TRBJ1-6; 7 positions match TRBD1. The CDR3 spans 15 residues. Germline CDR1 reads GTSNPN; CDR2 reads SVGIG (reference sequence). V lost 1 base to trimming and J lost 2 bases; unmatched junction nucleotides: 2. DNA of the CDR3: TGTGCCTGGAGTGAGACAGGGACCTATAATTCACCCCTCCACTTT. Translating gives CAWSETGTYNSPLHF.

The chain recombines TRBV12-5 with TRBJ2-3; D possibly corresponds to TRBD2 (5 bases). With 0 bases removed from V and 10 bases from J, the gap between germline ends came to 14 bases. Germline loops: CDR1 LGHNT, CDR2 FRNRAP. This CDR3 is 14 amino acids long. Written as DNA, the CDR3 is TGTGCTAGTGGTTTGGTAAGGGAGACGGTCGCGCAGTATTTT. Its protein is CASGLVRETVAQYF.

The chain carries TRBV7-6 and TRBJ1-1; TRBD1 agrees at 9 bases. Germline assignment: CDR1 SGHVS and CDR2 FNYEAQ. V lost 5 bases to trimming and J lost 4 bases; unmatched junction nucleotides: 11. The CDR3 extends over 16 amino acids. CDR3 coding DNA: TGTGCCAGCAGCGTCCGGGACAGGGCGGTTGGCACTGAAGCTTTCTTT. Its protein is CASSVRDRAVGTEAFF.

The chain recombines TRBV4-3 with TRBJ1-4; 7 bases are shared with TRBD1. The CDR3 has 13 residues. The junction had 3 bases not matched to a gene; V was cut back by 5 bases and J by 6 bases. Germline assignment: CDR1 LGHNA and CDR2 YSLEER. Written as DNA, the CDR3 is TGCGCCAGCAGCGACGGACAGGATGAAAAACTGTTTTTT. It yields the protein CASSDGQDEKLFF.

This sequence joins TRBV27 and TRBJ1-6, with D possibly TRBD1 on 5 matching bases. CDR3 length: 17 amino acids. The V end was cut by 0 bases, the J end by 2 bases, with 11 bases between. Germline lookup yields CDR1 MNHEY and CDR2 SMNVEV (reference sequence). For the CDR3, the DNA is TGTGCCAGCAGTTTATCCGGGCGGGGGGCCTATAATTCACCCCTCCACTTT. It encodes CASSLSGRGAYNSPLHF.

J is TRBJ1-6 and V is TRBV11-1; unclear D gene. CDR1 SGHAT and CDR2 FQDESV come from the germline V gene (reference sequence). This CDR3 has 15 amino acids. V lost 3 bases, J lost 1 base, and 7 bases lay in between. Here the CDR3 DNA reads TGTGCCAGCAGCTTCGGTATATCCTATAATTCACCCCTCCACTTT. Translating gives CASSFGISYNSPLHF.

This clone was detected only once. The gene calls are TRBV6-1 and TRBJ1-6; D is unresolved. V was clipped by 2 bases and J by 1 base, with 9 bases between them. The germline V gene has CDR1 MNHNS and CDR2 SASEGT. The CDR3 runs to 16 residues. The CDR3 DNA sequence: TGTGCCAGCAGTGAACTGGCCCGATCCTATAATTCACCCCTCCACTTT. Translated, it gives CASSELARSYNSPLHF.

The chain employs TRBV11-2 and TRBJ2-7; D is undetermined. Germline assignment: CDR1 SGHAT and CDR2 FQNNGV. The ends were cut back, 5 bases at V and 7 bases at J, with 9 bases in the middle. CDR3 length equals 11 residues. Here the CDR3 reads CASSPADEQYF. The CDR3 DNA reads as TGTGCCAGCAGCCCCGCAGATGAGCAGTACTTC.

CDR3 sequence: CSARDSGSYNEQFF. As DNA, the CDR3 is TGCAGCGCCCGGGATAGCGGGAGCTACAATGAGCAGTTCTTC. The chain recombines TRBV29-1 with TRBJ2-1; 9 nucleotides agree with TRBD2. The CDR3 consists of 14 residues. The germline gives CDR1 SQVTM, CDR2 ANQGSEA. The J segment lost 3 bases and the V segment lost 7 bases, leaving 7 bases of the junction unmatched.

This chain connects TRBV7-8 to TRBJ1-4; D gene uncertain. The germline V and J ends were trimmed by 0 bases and 3 bases, with 11 bases remaining between them. The germline CDR1 and CDR2 sequences are SGHVS and FQNEAQ. The CDR3 contains 16 residues. CDR3 bases: TGTGCCAGCAGCTTAGCGGGGAGGGCCCCTAATGAAAAACTGTTTTTT. Its translation: CASSLAGRAPNEKLFF. The whole variable domain, remainder taken from reference TRBV7-8 and TRBJ1-4, is GAGVSQSPRYKVAKRGQDVALRCDPISGHVSLFWYQQALGQGPEFLTYFQNEAQLDKSGLPSDRFFAERPEGSVSTLKIQRTQQEDSAVYLCASSLAGRAPNEKLFFGSGTQLSVL.

This chain links TRBV6-1 with TRBJ2-1; 13 bases match TRBD2. Per the germline V gene, CDR1 is MNHNS and CDR2 is SASEGT. This CDR3 has 17 residues. Trimming at V came to 5 bases and at J to 5 bases, leaving 9 bases not matched to a gene. CDR3 bases: TGTGCCAGCAGTAAAGGACTAGCGGGGGATAAGAACAATGAGCAGTTCTTC. Translation: CASSKGLAGDKNNEQFF.

The V gene is TRBV29-1, the J gene TRBJ2-5; tentatively, D is TRBD1 (5 bases). In germline, CDR1 is SQVTM, CDR2 ANQGSEA. This CDR3 is built from 13 residues. V shed 0 bases and J shed 7 bases, with 12 bases lying between them. CDR3: CSVEEAGLGTQYF. The CDR3 region has the DNA TGCAGCGTTGAAGAGGCAGGGCTGGGGACCCAGTACTTC.

V usage is TRBV19 and J usage is TRBJ2-7; 7 nucleotides align to TRBD1. Per the germline V gene, CDR1 is LNHDA and CDR2 is SQIVND (reference sequence). J gave up 2 bases and V 5 bases, and 6 bases lay outside the gene matches. There are 14 residues in the CDR3. CDR3 bases: TGTGCCAGTAGTCTTGGGGACAGAGCCTACGAGCAGTACTTC. Amino acid sequence: CASSLGDRAYEQYF.